This T cell receptor (beta chain) is from a study of TIL therapy for anti-PD-1-resistant metastatic lung cancer. This CDR3 contains 14 residues. CDR1 and CDR2 (germline): MNHNS, SASEGT. J gave up 5 bases and V 1 base, and 5 bases lay outside the gene matches. This was the immunoSEQ v3 assay. Repertoires were generated with immunoSEQ multiplex PCR, while TCRdb's copy carries only in-frame clones and drops some. Of about 95,000 clones in the sample, 50% to 70% are singletons; the top ten hold around 9.9%. Documented time point: pre-treatment sample, taken before nivolumab and TIL therapy. Tumor tissue came from excised metastases, mostly pleural nodules or supraclavicular lymph nodes.

The specimen was tumor tissue, collected at baseline. The chain employs TRBV6-1 and TRBJ2-7, with 7 bases that match TRBD1. This clonotype was sampled from a person aged 30 to 80 with non-small cell lung cancer. The CDR3 nucleotides read TGTGCCAGCAGTGAAGAGGACAGGTGGGACGAGCAGTACTTC. Its translation is CASSEEDRWDEQYF.